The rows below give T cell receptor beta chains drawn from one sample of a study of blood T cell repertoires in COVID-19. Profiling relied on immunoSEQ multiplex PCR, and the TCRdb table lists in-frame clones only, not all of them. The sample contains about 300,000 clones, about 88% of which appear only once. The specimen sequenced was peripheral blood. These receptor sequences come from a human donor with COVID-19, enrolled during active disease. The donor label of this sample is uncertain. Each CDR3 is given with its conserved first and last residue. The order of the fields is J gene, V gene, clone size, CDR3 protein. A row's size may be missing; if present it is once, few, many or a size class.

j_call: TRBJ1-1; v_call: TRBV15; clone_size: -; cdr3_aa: CATSLPLRSLNTEAFF
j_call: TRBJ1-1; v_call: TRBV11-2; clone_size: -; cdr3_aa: CASSINRVGNTEAFF
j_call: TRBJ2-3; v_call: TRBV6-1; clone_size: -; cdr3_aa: CASSETGINTDTQYF
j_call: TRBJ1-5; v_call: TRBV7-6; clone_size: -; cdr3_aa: CASSLAGGMRGNQPQHF
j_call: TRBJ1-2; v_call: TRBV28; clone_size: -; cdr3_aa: CASRLMGLVGGYTF
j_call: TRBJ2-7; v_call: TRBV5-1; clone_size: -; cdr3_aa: CASSFAGLAGSEQYF
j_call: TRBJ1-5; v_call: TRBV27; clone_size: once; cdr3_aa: CATSWGGGQPQHF
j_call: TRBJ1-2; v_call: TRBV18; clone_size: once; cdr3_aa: CASSPQRQGAVYGYTF
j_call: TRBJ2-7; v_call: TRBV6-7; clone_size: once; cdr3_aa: CASSYHFRGRPGEQYF
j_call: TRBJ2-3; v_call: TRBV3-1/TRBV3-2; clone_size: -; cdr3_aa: CASSQALASTDTQYF
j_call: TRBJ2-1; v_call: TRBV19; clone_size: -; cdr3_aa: CASSTPRTGPNYNEQFF
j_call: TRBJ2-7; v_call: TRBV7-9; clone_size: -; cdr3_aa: CASSSTGVYEQYF
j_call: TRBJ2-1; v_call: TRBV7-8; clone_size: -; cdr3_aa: CASSLVRGSGEQFF
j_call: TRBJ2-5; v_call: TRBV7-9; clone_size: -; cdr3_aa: CASSGDWSPQETQYF
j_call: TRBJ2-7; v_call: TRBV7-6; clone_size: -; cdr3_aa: CASSQDRGSEQYF
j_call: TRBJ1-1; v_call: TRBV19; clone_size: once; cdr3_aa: CASRPGQVAPEAFF
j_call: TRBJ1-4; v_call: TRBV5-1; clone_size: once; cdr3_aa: CASRGGTANEKLFF
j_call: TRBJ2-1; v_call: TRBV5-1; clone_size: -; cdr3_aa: CASSATASGGYNEQFF
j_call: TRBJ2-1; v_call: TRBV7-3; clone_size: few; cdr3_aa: CASSLRDRPLQGPNEQFF
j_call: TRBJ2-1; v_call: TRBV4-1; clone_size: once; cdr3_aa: CASSQEIWPSGSSYNEQFF
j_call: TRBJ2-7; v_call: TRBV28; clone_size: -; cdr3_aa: CASSLLELARGAEWGEQYF
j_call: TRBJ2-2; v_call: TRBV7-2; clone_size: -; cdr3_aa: CASSRQGPTGELFF
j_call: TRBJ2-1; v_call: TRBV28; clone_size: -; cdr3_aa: CASSSSGALYNEQFF
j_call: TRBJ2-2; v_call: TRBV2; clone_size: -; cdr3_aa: CASSRGRTGELFF
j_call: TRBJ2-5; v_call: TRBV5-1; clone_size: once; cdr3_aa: CASSLGGTGGTQETQYF
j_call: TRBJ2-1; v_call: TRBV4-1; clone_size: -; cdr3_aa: CASSPVGEGQYSNEQFF
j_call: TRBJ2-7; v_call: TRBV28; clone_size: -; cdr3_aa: CASTSGTNYEQYF
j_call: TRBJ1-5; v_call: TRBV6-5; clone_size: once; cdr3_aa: CASSSGYGQPQHF
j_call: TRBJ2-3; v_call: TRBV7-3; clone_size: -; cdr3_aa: CASSPDGKSTDTQYF
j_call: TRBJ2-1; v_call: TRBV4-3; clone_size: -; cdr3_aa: CASSQLGGVRYNEQFF
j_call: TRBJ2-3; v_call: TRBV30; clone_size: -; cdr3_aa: CAWSSTKLAGGPADTQYF
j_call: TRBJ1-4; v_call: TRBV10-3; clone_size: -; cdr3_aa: CAISELDRSNEKLFF
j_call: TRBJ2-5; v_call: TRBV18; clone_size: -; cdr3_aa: CASSPSGTQETQYF
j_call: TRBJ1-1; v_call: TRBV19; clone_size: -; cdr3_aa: CASSTTGPGEGEAFF
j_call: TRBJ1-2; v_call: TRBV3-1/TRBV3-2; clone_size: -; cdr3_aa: CASSQDVRANGYTF
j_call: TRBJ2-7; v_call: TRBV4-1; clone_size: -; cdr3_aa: CASSQAAAGPYEQYF
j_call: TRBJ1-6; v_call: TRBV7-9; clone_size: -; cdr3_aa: CASNRGNYNSPLHF
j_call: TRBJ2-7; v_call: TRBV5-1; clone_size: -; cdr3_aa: CASSFQQGNEQYF
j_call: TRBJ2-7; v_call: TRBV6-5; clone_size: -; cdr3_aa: CASSYSPQGPIYEQYF
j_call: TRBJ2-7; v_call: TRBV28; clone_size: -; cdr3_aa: CASSLTGRANEQYF
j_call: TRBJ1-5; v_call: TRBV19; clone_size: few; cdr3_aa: CASSMRGSGSHQPQHF
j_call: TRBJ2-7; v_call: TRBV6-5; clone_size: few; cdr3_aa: CASSTLAGVIEQYF
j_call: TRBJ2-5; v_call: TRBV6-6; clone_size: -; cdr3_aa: CASSYSTSAETQYF
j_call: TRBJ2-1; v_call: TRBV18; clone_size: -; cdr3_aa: CASSPGRGAYNEQFF
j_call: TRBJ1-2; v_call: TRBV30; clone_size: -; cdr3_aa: CAWSWSYGYTF
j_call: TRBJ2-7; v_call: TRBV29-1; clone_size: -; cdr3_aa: CSVGVGGYEQYF
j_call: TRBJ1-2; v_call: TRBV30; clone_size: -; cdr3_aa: CAWSVRGGQMSYTF
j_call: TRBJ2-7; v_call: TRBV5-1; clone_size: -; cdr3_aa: CASSRDTGAYEQYF
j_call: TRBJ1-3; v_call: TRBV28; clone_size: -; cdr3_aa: CASSPTTGPSGNTIYF
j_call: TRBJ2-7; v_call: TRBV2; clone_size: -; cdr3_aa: CASCPDSSSYEQYF
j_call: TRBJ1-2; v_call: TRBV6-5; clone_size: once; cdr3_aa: CASRATGGHYGYTF
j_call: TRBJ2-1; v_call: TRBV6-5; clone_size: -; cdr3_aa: CASSYSAGGFNEQFF
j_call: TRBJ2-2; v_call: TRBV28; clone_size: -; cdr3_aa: CASRVYGDTGELFF
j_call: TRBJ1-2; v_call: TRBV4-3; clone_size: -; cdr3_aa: CASSQESPSRSGYTF